This T cell receptor (beta chain) was identified in a study of graft-versus-host responses after intestinal transplantation. Study background: Recipients across the board were started on anti-thymocyte globulin induction, then kept on tacrolimus and steroids for two to three years.

Note on this clone: Antigen unknown.

Libraries were prepared by immunoSEQ multiplex PCR; TCRdb keeps only in-frame clonotypes and omits some of them. In the table there are about 86,000 clones, 88% of which are singletons. Overall study results and limits: Graft-donor T cell macrochimerism coincided with high graft-versus-host to host-versus-graft clonal ratios in allografts. GvH clonotypes were identified within recipient marrow, with a subset emerging first in ileum or blood.

Germline V CDR1 and CDR2: SGHTA, FQGNSA. CDR3 length equals 14 residues. Trimming cost V 4 bases and J 1 base; bases outside gene matches: 1. This sequence was found in a human donor who was the organ donor for an intestinal transplant. The input for sequencing was unstimulated CD4+ T cells sorted from spleen or lymph node cells, taken before transplant. The chain couples TRBV7-2 to TRBJ2-7; TRBD1 agrees at 10 bases. The CDR3 DNA follows: TGTGCCAGCAGCTGGGACAGGGGTTCCTACGAGCAGTACTTC. Protein: CASSWDRGSYEQYF.